This T cell receptor (beta chain) was identified in a study of blood T cell repertoires in COVID-19. The overall study: Donors in the United States, Italy and Spain gave samples during acute or convalescent COVID-19. In each case, the material was cDNA or gDNA derived from T cells, B-cell-depleted T cells, or PBMCs.

This clone was seen a few times. Seattle patients were enrolled during active infection and followed longitudinally. V was pared by 5 bases and J by 6 bases, with 20 bases between. Germline V gives CDR1 MNHEY, CDR2 SMNVEV (reference sequence). The CDR3 has 16 residues. Per the study methods: Amplifying reference gene primers gave estimates of nucleated cell counts. Measured with immunoSEQ multiplex PCR; TCRdb has only the in-frame clones, and not every one. V, J and clone size reflect that table, while D and trimming were determined from the DNA. The sample shows 270,000 or so clones, roughly 90% of them seen only once.

The source of this sequence is a woman in her twenties or thirties with COVID-19, enrolled during active disease. The gene calls are TRBV27 and TRBJ1-5; tentative D call: TRBD1 (6 bases). Sample: peripheral blood. The CDR3 region has the DNA TGTGCCAGCAGTCTCCGAGGGGGTTTGGGGGTTCAGCCCCAGCATTTT. Protein: CASSLRGGLGVQPQHF.